This TCR beta chain is from a study of long-term antiretroviral therapy in people with HIV. The CDR3 is 13 amino acids. CDR1 and CDR2 from the germline V gene are PRHDT and FYEKMQ (reference sequence). Trimming took 3 bases from V and 3 from J; bases not matched to a gene: 1. immunoSEQ v3.0 was run at survey level. Using immunoSEQ multiplex PCR, the repertoire was profiled, and TCRdb retains in-frame clones only, with some absent. The sample shows about 27,000 clones, roughly 80% of them seen only once. This receptor was identified in a man aged 18 to 30 with HIV. The chain uses TRBV13 and TRBJ2-5, with TRBD1 matching over 7 bases. The material sequenced was unsorted PBMCs, taken 0.8 years before starting antiretroviral therapy. The CDR3 loop is CASSFTGEETQYF. CDR3 nucleotides: TGTGCCAGCAGCTTTACAGGGGAAGAGACCCAGTACTTC. The full variable domain, its missing parts supplied by reference TRBV13 and TRBJ2-5, is AAGVIQSPRHLIKEKRETATLKCYPIPRHDTVYWYQQGPGQDPQFLISFYEKMQSDKGSIPDRFSAQQFSDYHSELNMSSLELGDSALYFCASSFTGEETQYFGPGTRLLVL.